These 9 T cell receptor beta chains were all obtained from the same sample, sequenced in a study of beta chain features in type 1 diabetes. Sequencing targeted expressed TCRB transcripts, as all isolated RNA had been reverse transcribed. Produced via immunoSEQ multiplex PCR; TCRdb's table is partial and in-frame only. The table lists more than 300,000 clones, 10% to 15% of them singletons. The sample comprised naive CD4+ T cells from blood. Receptor source: a man younger than 35 in good health.

The chain joins TRBV5-1 to TRBJ2-5, with D possibly TRBD2 on 6 matching bases. The CDR3 has 16 residues. CDR1 is SGHRS and CDR2 is YFSETQ in the germline V gene. Trimming pared 0 bases from V and 3 bases from J, leaving 15 bases between. The CDR3 bases are TGCGCCAGCAGCTTGGCGCATTGGCGGGGAGAAGAGACCCAGTACTTC. The encoded protein is CASSLAHWRGEETQYF.

This clone appeared a few times. The chain is built from TRBV27 and TRBJ2-5, with no clear D. V lost 7 bases and J lost 0, with 6 bases in between. The CDR3 is 12 amino acids. Germline-derived CDR1 and CDR2 are MNHEY and SMNVEV (reference sequence). The DNA for the CDR3 is TGTGCCAGCACCCCGTACCAAGAGACCCAGTACTTC. It codes for CASTPYQETQYF.

The rearrangement links TRBV6-5 to TRBJ2-7, with 7 bases aligning to TRBD2. J gave up 1 base and V 0 bases, and 3 bases lay outside the gene matches. This CDR3 has 15 amino acids. CDR1 and CDR2 (germline): MNHEY, SVGAGI. This CDR3 reads CASSYSFSGSYEQYF. DNA of the CDR3: TGTGCCAGCAGTTACTCCTTTAGCGGGTCCTACGAGCAGTACTTC.

A remark on this clone: Other nucleotide sequences from this sample produce the same CDR3. The chain uses TRBV28 and TRBJ1-2, with D tentatively TRBD1 (6 bases). The length of the CDR3 is 13 residues. The V gene's germline CDR1 is MDHEN and CDR2 SYDVKM. With 4 bases removed from V and 2 bases from J, the gap between germline ends came to 8 bases. CDR3 amino acids: CASSSTGNYGYTF. The CDR3 coding sequence is TGTGCCAGCAGTTCAACAGGGAACTATGGCTACACCTTC.

V is TRBV5-1 and J is TRBJ2-5; 10 bases are a match to TRBD1. V trimming: 1 base; J trimming: 5 bases; junction bases outside the gene matches: 8. The germline CDR1 and CDR2 sequences are SGHRS and YFSETQ. This CDR3 is 16 amino acids long. The DNA of the CDR3 is TGCGCCAGCAGCTTGTTACCCCGGACAGGGGGGGAGACCCAGTACTTC. It translates to CASSLLPRTGGETQYF.

This clone was found a few times. The chain employs TRBV4-1 and TRBJ1-2, with D possibly matching TRBD1 (5 bases). Trimming took off 4 bases at V and 1 base at J, with 10 bases between the two ends. This CDR3 has 14 residues. Germline-derived CDR1 and CDR2 are MGHRA and YSYEKL. In DNA form, the CDR3 reads TGCGCCAGCAGCCCTTGGGGGGGTAACTATGGCTACACCTTC. Amino acid sequence: CASSPWGGNYGYTF.

The J gene is TRBJ1-2, the V gene TRBV4-3; the D is unclear. Trimming pared 0 bases from V and 8 bases from J, leaving 10 bases between. Germline loops: CDR1 LGHNA, CDR2 YSLEER. The CDR3 contains 13 residues. The DNA of the CDR3 is TGCGCCAGCAGCCAAGATGGTAGAGTCGGCTACACCTTC. It encodes CASSQDGRVGYTF.

CDR3 loop: CASSFGAGTGDPYTF. The CDR3, as DNA: TGTGCCAGCAGCTTTGGGGCCGGGACAGGGGATCCCTACACCTTC. The rearrangement uses TRBV7-2 and TRBJ1-2; 10 positions agree with TRBD1. Germline V gene data show CDR1 as SGHTA and CDR2 as FQGNSA. The CDR3 is made up of 15 amino acids. V gave up 3 bases and J gave up 10 bases; unmatched junction bases: 11.

The table lists this clone with a few counts. The chain joins TRBV5-8 to TRBJ2-7; the D gene is possibly TRBD2 (6 bases). Germline loops: CDR1 SGHTS, CDR2 YDEGEE. This CDR3 is built from 15 residues. V was pared by 1 base and J by 0 bases, with 11 bases between. The CDR3 DNA reads TGTGCCAGCAGCTTGTGGATTAGCGGCTCCTACGAGCAGTACTTC. Its protein product is CASSLWISGSYEQYF.